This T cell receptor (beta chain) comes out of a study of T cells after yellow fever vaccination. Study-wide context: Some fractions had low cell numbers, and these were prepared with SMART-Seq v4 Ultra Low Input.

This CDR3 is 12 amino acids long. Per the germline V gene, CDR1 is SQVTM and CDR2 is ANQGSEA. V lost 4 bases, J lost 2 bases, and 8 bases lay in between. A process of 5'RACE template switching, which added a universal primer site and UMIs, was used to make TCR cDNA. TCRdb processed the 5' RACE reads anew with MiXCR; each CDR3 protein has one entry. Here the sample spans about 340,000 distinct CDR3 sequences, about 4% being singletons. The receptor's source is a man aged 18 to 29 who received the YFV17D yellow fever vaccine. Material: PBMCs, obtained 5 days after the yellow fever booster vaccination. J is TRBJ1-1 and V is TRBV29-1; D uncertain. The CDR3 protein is CSVGVENTEAFF. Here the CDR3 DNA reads TGCAGCGTTGGAGTGGAAAACACTGAAGCTTTCTTT.